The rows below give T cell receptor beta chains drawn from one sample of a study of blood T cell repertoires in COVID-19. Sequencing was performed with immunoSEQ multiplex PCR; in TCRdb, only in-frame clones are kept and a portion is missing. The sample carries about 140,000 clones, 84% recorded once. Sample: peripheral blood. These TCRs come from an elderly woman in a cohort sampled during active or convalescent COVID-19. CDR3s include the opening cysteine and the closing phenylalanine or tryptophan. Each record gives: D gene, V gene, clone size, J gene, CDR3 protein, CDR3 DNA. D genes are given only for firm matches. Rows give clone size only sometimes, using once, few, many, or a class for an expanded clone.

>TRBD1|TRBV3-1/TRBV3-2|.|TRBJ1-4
CASSQDDRGLFF
TGTGCCAGCAGCCAAGATGACAGGGGGCTGTTTTTT
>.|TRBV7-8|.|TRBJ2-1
CASSLGAGAKYNEQFF
TGTGCCAGCAGCTTAGGGGCGGGGGCTAAGTACAATGAGCAGTTCTTC
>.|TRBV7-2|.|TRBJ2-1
CASSLNSIGEQFF
TGTGCCAGCAGCTTAAATAGTATCGGTGAGCAGTTCTTC
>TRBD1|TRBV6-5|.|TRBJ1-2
CASREGRTGGGYTF
TGTGCCAGCCGAGAGGGGAGGACAGGGGGTGGCTACACCTTC
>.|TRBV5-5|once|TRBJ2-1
CASSLTRDEQFF
TGTGCCAGCAGCTTAACTCGGGATGAGCAGTTCTTC
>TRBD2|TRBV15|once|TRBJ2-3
CATSRDSRNGGADTQYF
TGTGCCACCAGCAGAGATTCTCGAAACGGGGGGGCAGATACGCAGTATTTT
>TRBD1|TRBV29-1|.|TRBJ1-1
CSGRDREAFF
TGCAGCGGACGGGACAGGGAAGCTTTCTTT
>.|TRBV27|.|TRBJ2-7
CASRHQGYEQYF
TGTGCCAGCAGGCACCAGGGTTACGAGCAGTACTTC
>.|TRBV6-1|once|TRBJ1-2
CAYLSPGNYGYTF
TGTGCTTACTTAAGTCCGGGGAACTATGGCTACACCTTC
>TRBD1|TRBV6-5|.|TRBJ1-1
CASSTGTENTEAFF
TGTGCCAGCAGTACCGGGACAGAGAACACTGAAGCTTTCTTT
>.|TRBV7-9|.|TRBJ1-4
CASGPNEKLFF
TGTGCCAGCGGGCCGAATGAAAAACTGTTTTTT
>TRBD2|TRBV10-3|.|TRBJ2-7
CAITRTSGGNHYEQYF
TGTGCCATCACTAGGACTAGCGGGGGGAACCACTACGAGCAGTACTTC
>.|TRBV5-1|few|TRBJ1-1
CASSSLGGAEAFF
TGCGCCAGCAGCTCTCTCGGTGGTGCTGAAGCTTTCTTT
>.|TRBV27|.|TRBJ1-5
CASSLADGIDQPQHF
TGTGCCAGCAGTTTGGCGGATGGTATTGATCAGCCCCAGCATTTT
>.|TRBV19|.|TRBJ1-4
CASREGPAGKLFF
TGTGCCAGTAGGGAGGGCCCCGCGGGTAAACTGTTTTTT
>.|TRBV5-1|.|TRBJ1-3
CASSLAGGQGNTIYF
TGCGCCAGCAGCTTGGCCGGGGGGCAAGGAAACACCATATATTTT
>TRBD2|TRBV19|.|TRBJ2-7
CASSSTSGGANEQYF
TGTGCCAGTAGTTCCACTAGCGGGGGGGCGAACGAGCAGTACTTC
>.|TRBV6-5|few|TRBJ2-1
CASGRDAAYNEQFF
TGTGCCAGCGGGCGGGACGCCGCATACAATGAGCAGTTCTTC
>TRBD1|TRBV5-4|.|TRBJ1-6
CASSQTGGNSPLHF
TGTGCCAGCAGCCAGACAGGGGGAAATTCACCCCTCCACTTT
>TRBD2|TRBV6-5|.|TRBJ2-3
CASSPGLAATDTQYF
TGTGCCAGCAGCCCCGGACTAGCGGCCACAGATACGCAGTATTTT
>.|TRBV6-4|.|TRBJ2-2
CASSPLASPPGELFF
TGTGCCAGCAGTCCTCTAGCTTCCCCACCCGGGGAGCTGTTTTTT
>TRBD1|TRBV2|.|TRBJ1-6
CASMHRGQGDSPLHF
TGTGCCAGCATGCATCGGGGACAGGGAGATTCACCCCTCCACTTT
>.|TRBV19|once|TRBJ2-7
CASSSLTGGLSYEQYF
TGTGCCAGTAGTAGCCTGACGGGGGGCCTCTCCTACGAGCAGTACTTC
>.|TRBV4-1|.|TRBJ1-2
CASTTLRGGRGYGYTF
TGCGCCAGCACCACGCTGAGGGGGGGGAGGGGCTATGGCTACACCTTC
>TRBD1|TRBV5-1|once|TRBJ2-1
CASSLPGQGFNEQFF
TGCGCCAGCAGCCTACCGGGACAGGGATTCAATGAGCAGTTCTTC
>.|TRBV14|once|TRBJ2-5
CASSQNRVQETQYF
TGTGCCAGCAGCCAGAACAGGGTTCAAGAGACCCAGTACTTC
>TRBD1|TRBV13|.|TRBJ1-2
CASSRTDRGGNYGYTF
TGTGCCAGCAGCCGGACCGACAGGGGAGGAAACTATGGCTACACCTTC
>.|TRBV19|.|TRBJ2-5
CASSRRADHLQETQYF
TGTGCCAGTAGTCGGAGGGCAGACCACCTTCAAGAGACCCAGTACTTC
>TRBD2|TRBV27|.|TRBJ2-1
CASSRPLGGGLYNEQFF
TGTGCCAGCAGTCGACCCCTCGGCGGGGGACTATACAATGAGCAGTTCTTC
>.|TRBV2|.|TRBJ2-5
CASSGAPGETQYF
TGTGCCAGCAGTGGGGCGCCAGGGGAGACCCAGTACTTC
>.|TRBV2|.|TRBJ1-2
CASSQPFQRYGYTF
TGTGCCAGCAGCCAACCTTTTCAGAGGTATGGCTACACCTTC
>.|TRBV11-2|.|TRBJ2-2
CASSLGQTGELFF
TGTGCCAGCAGCTTAGGACAAACCGGGGAGCTGTTTTTT
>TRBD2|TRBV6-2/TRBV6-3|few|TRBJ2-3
CASSPLTSGRTTDTQYF
TGTGCCAGCAGTCCACTTACTAGCGGGAGAACCACAGATACGCAGTATTTT
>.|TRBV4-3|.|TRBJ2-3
CASSQRGTANTDTQYF
TGCGCCAGCAGCCAACGCGGGACAGCAAACACAGATACGCAGTATTTT
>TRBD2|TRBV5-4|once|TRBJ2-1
CASSQGAGGSSYNEQFF
TGTGCCAGCAGTCAAGGAGCGGGGGGGAGCTCCTACAATGAGCAGTTCTTC
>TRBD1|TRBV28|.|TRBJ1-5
CASRNRGPSNQPQHF
TGTGCCAGCAGGAACAGGGGGCCCAGCAATCAGCCCCAGCATTTT